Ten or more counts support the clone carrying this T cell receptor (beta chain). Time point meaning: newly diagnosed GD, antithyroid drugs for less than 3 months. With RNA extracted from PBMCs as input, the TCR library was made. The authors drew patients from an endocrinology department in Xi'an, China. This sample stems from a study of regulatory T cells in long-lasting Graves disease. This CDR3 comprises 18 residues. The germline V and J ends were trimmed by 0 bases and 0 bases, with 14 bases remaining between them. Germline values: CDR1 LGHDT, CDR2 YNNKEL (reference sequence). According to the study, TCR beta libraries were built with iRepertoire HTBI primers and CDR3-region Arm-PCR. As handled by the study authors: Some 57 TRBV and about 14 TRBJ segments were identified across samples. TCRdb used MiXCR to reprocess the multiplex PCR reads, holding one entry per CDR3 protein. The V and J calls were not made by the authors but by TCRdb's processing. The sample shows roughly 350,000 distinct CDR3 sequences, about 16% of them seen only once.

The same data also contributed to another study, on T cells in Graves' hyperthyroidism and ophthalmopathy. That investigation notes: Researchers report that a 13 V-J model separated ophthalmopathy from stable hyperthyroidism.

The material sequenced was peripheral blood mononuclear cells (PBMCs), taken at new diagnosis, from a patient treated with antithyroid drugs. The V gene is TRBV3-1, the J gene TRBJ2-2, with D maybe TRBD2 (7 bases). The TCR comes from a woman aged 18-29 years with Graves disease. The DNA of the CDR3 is TGTGCCAGCAGCCAAGAAGGGGGAGGGGTCGCGAACACCGGGGAGCTGTTTTTT. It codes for CASSQEGGGVANTGELFF.